Reported below is one TCR beta chain. Antigen: not known. The germline V gene has CDR1 LNHDA and CDR2 SQIVND (reference sequence). V shed 5 bases and J shed 6 bases, with 13 bases lying between them. The CDR3 length is 13 residues. This sample was taken from a study of cytomegalovirus exposure and HLA in healthy donors. Background on the study: It was reported in a later analysis that the approximately 120 validation repertoires used the same platform as the roughly 670 first-cohort repertoires.

The protocol was immunoSEQ multiplex PCR, while the TCRdb copy is restricted to in-frame clones and leaves out a portion. The sample has approximately 120,000 clones; just under 95% are singletons. Study observations and caveats: The classifier reportedly diagnosed cytomegalovirus status with high specificity and sensitivity. Among TCR sequences, most were rare, though some public TCRs appeared in many donors. The authors enumerated under 200 TCR beta chains as linked to cytomegalovirus.

The chain couples TRBV19 to TRBJ1-1; maybe TRBD1 (6 bases). The clonotype originates from a woman aged 18-29 years in good health and CMV-seronegative. Sequencing used PBMCs. CDR3 in DNA: TGTGCCAGTAGTGTCCAGGGGATCTCTGAAGCTTTCTTT. Protein: CASSVQGISEAFF. Based on the CDR3 plus reference TRBV19 and TRBJ1-1, the full variable domain is DGGITQSPKYLFRKEGQNVTLSCEQNLNHDAMYWYRQDPGQGLRLIYYSQIVNDFQKGDIAEGYSVSREKKESFPLTVTSAQKNPTAFYLCASSVQGISEAFFGQGTRLTVV.